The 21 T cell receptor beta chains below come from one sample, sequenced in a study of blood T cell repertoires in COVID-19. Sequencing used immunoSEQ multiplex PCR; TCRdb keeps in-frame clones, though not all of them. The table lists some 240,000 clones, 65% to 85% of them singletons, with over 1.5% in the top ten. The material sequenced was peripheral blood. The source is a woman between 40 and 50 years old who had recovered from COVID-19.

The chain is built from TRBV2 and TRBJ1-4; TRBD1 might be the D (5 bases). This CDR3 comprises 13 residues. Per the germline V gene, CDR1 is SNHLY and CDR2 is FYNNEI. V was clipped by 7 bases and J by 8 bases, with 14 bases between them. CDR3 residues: CASKDSGWEKLFF. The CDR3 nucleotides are TGTGCCAGCAAGGATTCAGGGTGGGAAAAACTGTTTTTT.

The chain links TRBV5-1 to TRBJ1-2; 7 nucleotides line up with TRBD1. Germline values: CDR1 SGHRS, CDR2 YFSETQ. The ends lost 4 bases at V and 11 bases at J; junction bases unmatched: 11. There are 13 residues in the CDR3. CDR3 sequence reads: CASSPSGTVGYTF. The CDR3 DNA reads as TGCGCCAGCAGCCCCTCCGGGACAGTAGGGTACACCTTC.

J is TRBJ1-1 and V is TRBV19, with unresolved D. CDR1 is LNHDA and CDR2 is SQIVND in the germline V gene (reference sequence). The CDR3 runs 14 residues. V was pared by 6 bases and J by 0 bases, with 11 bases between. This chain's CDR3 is CASSLWRMNTEAFF. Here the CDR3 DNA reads TGTGCCAGTAGCCTATGGAGGATGAACACTGAAGCTTTCTTT.

The CDR3: CASSSGQAGGYTF. In DNA, the CDR3 is TGTGCCAGCAGCTCCGGCCAGGCGGGGGGCTACACCTTC. This chain uses TRBV7-9 with TRBJ1-2; no firm D call. V was shortened by 4 bases and J by 8 bases, with 14 bases between the two germline ends. The length of the CDR3 is 13 residues. Germline V gene lookup returns CDR1 SEHNR and CDR2 FQNEAQ (reference sequence).

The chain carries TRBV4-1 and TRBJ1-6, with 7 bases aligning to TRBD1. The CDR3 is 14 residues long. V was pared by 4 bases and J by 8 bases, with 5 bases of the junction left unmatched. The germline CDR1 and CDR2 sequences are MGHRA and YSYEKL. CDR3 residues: CASSPQDRDSPLHF. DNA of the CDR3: TGCGCCAGCAGCCCCCAAGACAGGGATTCACCCCTCCACTTT.

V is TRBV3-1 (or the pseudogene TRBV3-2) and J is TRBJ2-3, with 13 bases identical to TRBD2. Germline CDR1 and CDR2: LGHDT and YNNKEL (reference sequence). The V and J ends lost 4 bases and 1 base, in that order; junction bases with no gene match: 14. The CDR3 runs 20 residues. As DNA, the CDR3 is TGTGCCAGCAGCCCCCTGAGAGGACTAGCGGGGGTAGTTCGCACAGATACGCAGTATTTT. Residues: CASSPLRGLAGVVRTDTQYF.

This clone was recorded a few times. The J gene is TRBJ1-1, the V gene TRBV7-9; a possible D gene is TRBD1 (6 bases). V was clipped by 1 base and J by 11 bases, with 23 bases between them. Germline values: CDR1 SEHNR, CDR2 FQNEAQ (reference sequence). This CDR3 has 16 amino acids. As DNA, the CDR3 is TGTGCCAGCAGCTTAGTATACTGGACAGAGCCGGCGCAGGCTTTCTTT. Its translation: CASSLVYWTEPAQAFF.

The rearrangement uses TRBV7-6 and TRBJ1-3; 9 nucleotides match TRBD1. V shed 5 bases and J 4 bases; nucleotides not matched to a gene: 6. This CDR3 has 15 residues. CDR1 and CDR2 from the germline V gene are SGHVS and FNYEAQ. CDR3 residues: CASSPGTGKGNTIYF. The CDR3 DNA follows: TGTGCCAGCAGCCCTGGGACAGGGAAAGGAAACACCATATATTTT.

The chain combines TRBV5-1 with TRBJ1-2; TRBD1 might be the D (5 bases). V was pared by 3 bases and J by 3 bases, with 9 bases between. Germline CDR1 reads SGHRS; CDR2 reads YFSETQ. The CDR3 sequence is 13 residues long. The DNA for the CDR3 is TGCGCCAGCAGCTCTACAGGAGACTATGGCTACACCTTC. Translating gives CASSSTGDYGYTF.

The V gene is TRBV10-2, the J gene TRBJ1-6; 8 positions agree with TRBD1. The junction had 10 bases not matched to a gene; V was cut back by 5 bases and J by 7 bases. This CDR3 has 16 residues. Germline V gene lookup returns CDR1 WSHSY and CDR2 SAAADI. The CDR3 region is CASSQTRTGLNSPLHF. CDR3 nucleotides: TGCGCCAGCAGTCAAACACGGACAGGGTTGAATTCACCCCTCCACTTT.

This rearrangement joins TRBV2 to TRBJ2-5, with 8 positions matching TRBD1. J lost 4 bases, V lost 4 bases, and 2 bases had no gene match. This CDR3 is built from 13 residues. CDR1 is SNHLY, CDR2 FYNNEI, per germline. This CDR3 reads CASSAQGAETQYF. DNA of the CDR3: TGTGCCAGCAGTGCCCAGGGGGCAGAGACCCAGTACTTC.

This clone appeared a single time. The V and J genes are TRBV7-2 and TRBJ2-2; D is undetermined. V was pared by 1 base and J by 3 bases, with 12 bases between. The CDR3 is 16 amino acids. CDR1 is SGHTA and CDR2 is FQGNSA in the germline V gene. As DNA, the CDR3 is TGTGCCAGCAGCTTAGTGCCGGTACGGGACACCGGGGAGCTGTTTTTT. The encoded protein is CASSLVPVRDTGELFF.

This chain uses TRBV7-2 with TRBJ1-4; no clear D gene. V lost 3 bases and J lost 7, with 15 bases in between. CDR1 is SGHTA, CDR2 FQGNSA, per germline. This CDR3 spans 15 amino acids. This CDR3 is CASSLLGGSGEKLFF. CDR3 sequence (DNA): TGTGCCAGCAGCTTGCTAGGAGGGTCGGGTGAAAAACTGTTTTTT.

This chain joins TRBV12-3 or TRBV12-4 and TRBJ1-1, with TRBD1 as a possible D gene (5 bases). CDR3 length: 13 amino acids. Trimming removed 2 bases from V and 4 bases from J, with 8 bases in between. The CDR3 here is CASSLTRGTEAFF. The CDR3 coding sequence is TGTGCCAGCAGTTTAACAAGGGGCACTGAAGCTTTCTTT.

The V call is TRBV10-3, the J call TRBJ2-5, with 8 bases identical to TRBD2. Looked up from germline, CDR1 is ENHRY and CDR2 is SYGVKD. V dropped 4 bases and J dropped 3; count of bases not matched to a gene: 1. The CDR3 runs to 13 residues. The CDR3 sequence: CAISGREEETQYF. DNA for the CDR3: TGTGCCATCAGTGGGCGGGAGGAAGAGACCCAGTACTTC.

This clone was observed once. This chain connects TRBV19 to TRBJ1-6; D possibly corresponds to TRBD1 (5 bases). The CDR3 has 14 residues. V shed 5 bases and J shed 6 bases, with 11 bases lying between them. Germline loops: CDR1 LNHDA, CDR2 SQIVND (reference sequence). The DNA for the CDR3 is TGTGCCAGTAGTTCGGGACTGCTTAATTCACCCCTCCACTTT. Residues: CASSSGLLNSPLHF.

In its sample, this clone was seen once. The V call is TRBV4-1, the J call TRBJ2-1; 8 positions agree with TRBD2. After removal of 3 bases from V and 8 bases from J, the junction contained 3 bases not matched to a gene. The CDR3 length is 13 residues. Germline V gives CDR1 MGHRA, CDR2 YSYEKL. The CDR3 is CASSQGLVDEQFF. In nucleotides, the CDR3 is TGCGCCAGCAGCCAGGGACTAGTCGATGAGCAGTTCTTC.

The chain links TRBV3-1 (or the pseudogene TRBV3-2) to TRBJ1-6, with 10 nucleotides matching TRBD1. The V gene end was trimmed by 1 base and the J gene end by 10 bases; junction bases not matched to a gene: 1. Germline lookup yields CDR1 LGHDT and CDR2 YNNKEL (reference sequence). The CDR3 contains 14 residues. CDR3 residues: CASSQGTGGSPLHF. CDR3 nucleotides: TGTGCCAGCAGCCAAGGGACAGGGGGATCACCCCTCCACTTT.

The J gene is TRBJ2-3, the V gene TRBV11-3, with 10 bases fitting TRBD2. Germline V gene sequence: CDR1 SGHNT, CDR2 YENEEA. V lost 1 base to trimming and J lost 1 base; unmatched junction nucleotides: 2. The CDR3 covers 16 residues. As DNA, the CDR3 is TGTGCCAGCAGCTTAGGGCTAGCGGGGGGCACAGATACGCAGTATTTT. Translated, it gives CASSLGLAGGTDTQYF.

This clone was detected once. The CDR3 loop is CASSIRHSSGNTIYF. The CDR3 DNA reads TGTGCCAGTAGTATTCGACATAGCTCTGGAAACACCATATATTTT. V is TRBV19 and J is TRBJ1-3; no definite D call. With 3 bases removed from V and 0 bases from J, the gap between germline ends came to 9 bases. This CDR3 has 15 residues. CDR1 LNHDA and CDR2 SQIVND come from the germline V gene (reference sequence). Drawing the rest from reference TRBV19 and TRBJ1-3, the complete variable domain is DGGITQSPKYLFRKEGQNVTLSCEQNLNHDAMYWYRQDPGQGLRLIYYSQIVNDFQKGDIAEGYSVSREKKESFPLTVTSAQKNPTAFYLCASSIRHSSGNTIYFGEGSWLTVV.

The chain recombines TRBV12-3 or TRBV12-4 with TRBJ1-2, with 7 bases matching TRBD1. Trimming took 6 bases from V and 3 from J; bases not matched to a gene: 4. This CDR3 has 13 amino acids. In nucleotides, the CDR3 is TGTGCCAGCAGCAGAACAGGGGACTATGGCTACACCTTC. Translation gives CASSRTGDYGYTF.